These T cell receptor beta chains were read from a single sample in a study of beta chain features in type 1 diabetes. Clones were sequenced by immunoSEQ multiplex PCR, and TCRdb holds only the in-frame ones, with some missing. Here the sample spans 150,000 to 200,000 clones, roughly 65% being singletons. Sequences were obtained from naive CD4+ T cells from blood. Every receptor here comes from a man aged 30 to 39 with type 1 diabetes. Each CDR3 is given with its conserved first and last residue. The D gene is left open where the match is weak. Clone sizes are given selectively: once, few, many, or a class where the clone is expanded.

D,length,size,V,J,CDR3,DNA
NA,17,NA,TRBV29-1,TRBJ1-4,CSSPIPGPHATNEKLFF,TGCAGCTCCCCGATCCCGGGACCGCATGCAACTAATGAAAAACTGTTTTTT
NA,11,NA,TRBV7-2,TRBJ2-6,CASSRPPVLTF,TGTGCCAGCAGCCGACCACCCGTCCTGACTTTC
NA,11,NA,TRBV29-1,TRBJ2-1,CSVRPDNEQFF,TGCAGCGTTCGGCCGGACAATGAGCAGTTCTTC
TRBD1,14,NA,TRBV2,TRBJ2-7,CASSPDRWFYEQYF,TGTGCCAGCAGTCCGGACAGGTGGTTCTACGAGCAGTACTTC
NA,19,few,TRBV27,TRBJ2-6,CASSLSDGRAASGANVLTF,TGTGCCAGCAGTTTATCAGATGGCAGGGCCGCCTCTGGGGCCAACGTCCTGACTTTC
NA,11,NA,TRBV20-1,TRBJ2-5,CSAIQQETQYF,TGCAGTGCAATACAGCAAGAGACCCAGTACTTC
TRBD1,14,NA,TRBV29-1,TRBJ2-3,CSVDGTGSSDTQYF,TGCAGCGTTGATGGGACAGGCTCGAGTGATACGCAGTATTTT
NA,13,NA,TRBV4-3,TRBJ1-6,CASSLTSDSPLHF,TGCGCCAGCAGCCTAACGTCAGATTCACCCCTCCACTTT
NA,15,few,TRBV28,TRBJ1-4,CASSLGPQRAEKLFF,TGTGCCAGCAGTTTAGGGCCCCAAAGAGCCGAAAAACTGTTTTTT
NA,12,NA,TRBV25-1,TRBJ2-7,CASSEGGYEQYF,TGTGCCAGCAGTGAAGGCGGCTACGAGCAGTACTTC
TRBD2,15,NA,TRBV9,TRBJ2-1,CASSILAGTINEQFF,TGTGCCAGCAGCATACTAGCGGGTACTATTAATGAGCAGTTCTTC
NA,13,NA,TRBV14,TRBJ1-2,CASSHRENYGYTF,TGTGCCAGCAGCCATAGGGAAAACTATGGCTACACCTTC
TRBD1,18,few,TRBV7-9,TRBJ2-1,CASSPNLRDRGLYNEQFF,TGTGCCAGCAGCCCTAATTTACGGGACAGGGGGCTGTACAATGAGCAGTTCTTC
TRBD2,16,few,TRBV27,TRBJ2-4,CASSSIAGLAKNIQYF,TGTGCCAGCAGTTCGATAGCGGGGTTAGCCAAAAACATTCAGTACTTC